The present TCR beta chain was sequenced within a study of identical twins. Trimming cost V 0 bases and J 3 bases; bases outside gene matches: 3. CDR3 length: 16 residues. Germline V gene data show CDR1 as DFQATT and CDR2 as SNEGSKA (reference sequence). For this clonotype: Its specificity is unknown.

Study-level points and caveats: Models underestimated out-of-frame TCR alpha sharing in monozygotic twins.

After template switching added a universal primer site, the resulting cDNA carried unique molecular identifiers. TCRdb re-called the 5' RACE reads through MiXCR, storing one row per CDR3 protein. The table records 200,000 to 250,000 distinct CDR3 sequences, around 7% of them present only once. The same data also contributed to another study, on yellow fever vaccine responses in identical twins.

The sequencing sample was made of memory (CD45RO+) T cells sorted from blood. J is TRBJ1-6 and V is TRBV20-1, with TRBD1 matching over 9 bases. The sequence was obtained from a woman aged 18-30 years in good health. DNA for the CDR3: TGCAGTGCTAGAGAACCGGGACAGGGCTATAATTCACCCCTCCACTTT. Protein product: CSAREPGQGYNSPLHF.